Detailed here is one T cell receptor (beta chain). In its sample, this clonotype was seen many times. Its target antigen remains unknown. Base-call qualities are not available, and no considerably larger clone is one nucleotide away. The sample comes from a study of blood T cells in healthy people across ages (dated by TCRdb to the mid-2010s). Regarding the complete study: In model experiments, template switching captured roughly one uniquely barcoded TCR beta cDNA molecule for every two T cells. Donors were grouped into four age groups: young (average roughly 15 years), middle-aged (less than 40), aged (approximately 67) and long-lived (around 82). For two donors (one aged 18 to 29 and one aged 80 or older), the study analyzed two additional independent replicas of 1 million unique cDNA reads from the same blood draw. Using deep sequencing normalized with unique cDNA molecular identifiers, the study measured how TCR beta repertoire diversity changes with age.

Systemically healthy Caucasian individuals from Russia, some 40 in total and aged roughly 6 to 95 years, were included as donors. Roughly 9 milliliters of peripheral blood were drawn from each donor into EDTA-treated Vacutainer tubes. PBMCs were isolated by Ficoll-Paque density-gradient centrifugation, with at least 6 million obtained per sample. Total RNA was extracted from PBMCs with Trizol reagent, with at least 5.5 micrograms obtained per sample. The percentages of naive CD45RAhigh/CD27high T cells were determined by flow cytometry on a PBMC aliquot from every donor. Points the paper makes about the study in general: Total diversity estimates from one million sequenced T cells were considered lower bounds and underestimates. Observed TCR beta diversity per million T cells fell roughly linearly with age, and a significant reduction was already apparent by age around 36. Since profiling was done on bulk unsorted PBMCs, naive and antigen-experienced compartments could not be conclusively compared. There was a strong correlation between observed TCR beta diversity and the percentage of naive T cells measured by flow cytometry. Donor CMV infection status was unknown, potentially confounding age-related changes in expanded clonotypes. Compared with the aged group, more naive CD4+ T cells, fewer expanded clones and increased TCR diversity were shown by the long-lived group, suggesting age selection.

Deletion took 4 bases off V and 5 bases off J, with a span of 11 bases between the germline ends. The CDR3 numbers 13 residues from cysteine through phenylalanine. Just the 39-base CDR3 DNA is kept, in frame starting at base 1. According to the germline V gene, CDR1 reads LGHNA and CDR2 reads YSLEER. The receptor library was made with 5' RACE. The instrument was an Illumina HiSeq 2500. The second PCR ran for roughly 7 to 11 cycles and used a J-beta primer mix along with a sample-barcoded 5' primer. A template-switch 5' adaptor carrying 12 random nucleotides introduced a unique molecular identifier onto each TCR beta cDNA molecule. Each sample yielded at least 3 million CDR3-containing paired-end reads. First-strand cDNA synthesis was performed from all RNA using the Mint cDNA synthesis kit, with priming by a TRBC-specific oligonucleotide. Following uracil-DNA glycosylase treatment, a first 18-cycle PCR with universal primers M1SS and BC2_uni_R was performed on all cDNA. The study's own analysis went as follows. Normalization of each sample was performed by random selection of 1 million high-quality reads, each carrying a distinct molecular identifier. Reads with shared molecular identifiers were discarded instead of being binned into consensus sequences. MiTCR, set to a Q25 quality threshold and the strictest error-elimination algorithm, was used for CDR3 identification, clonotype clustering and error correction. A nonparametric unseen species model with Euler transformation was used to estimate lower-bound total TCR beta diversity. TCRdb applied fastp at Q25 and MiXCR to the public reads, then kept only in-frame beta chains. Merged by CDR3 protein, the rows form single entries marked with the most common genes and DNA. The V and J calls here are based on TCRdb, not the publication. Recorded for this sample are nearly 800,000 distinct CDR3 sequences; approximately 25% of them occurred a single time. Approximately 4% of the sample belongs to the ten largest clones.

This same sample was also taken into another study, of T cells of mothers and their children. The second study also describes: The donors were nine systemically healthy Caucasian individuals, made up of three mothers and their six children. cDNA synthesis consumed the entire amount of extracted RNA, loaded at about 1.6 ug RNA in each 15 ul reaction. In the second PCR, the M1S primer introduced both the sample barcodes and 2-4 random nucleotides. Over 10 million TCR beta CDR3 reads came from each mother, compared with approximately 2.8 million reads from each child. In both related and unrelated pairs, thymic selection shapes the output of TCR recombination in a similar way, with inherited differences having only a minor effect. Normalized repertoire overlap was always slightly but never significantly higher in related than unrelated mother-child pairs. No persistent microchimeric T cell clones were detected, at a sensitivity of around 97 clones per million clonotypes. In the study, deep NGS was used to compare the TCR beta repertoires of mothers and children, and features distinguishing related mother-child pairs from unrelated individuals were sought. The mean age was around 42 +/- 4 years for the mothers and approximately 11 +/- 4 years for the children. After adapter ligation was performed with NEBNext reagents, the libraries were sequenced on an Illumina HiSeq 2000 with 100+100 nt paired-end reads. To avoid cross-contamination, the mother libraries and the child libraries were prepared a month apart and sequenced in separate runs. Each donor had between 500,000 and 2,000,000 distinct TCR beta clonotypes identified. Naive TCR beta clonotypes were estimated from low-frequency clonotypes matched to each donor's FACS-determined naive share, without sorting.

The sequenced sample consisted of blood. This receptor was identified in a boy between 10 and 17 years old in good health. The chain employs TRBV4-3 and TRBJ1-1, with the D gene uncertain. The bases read TGCGCCAGCAGCCTCCTCGGGGAAACTGAAGCTTTCTTT. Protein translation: CASSLLGETEAFF.